Listed below are T cell receptor beta chains from one sample, sequenced in a study of human versus mouse CDR3 diversity and MHC coevolution. TCRdb's copy holds only in-frame clones and misses some; the assay was immunoSEQ multiplex PCR. The sample has about 81,000 clones, around 95% seen once; the top ten hold 1.2% to 1.5%. What was sequenced was naive CD4+ T cells from blood. These receptor sequences come from a person aged 30 to 69 in good health. Each CDR3 is given with its conserved first and last residue. The order of the fields is J gene, D gene, clone size, V gene, CDR3 protein, CDR3 DNA. A D gene is named only where the DNA matches it firmly. The size of a clone is reported for some rows only, either as once, few or many, or as a class for expanded clones.

j_gene: TRBJ1-2
d_gene: TRBD1
abundance: -
v_gene: TRBV18
CDR3aa: CASSLNRDSRGYTF
CDR3nt: TGTGCCAGCTCACTAAACCGGGACAGCAGGGGCTACACCTTC

j_gene: TRBJ2-1
d_gene: TRBD1
abundance: -
v_gene: TRBV5-1
CDR3aa: CASSLRRGTGSHNEQFF
CDR3nt: TGCGCCAGCAGCTTGAGGCGGGGGACAGGGTCCCACAATGAGCAGTTCTTC

j_gene: TRBJ1-2
d_gene: -
abundance: -
v_gene: TRBV19
CDR3aa: CASRDRSPWPRRHGYTF
CDR3nt: TGTGCCAGTAGGGACAGATCACCGTGGCCCCGCCGCCATGGCTACACCTTC

j_gene: TRBJ2-7
d_gene: TRBD1
abundance: -
v_gene: TRBV30
CDR3aa: CAWTPGQGTYEQYF
CDR3nt: TGTGCCTGGACACCGGGACAGGGAACCTACGAGCAGTACTTC

j_gene: TRBJ2-7
d_gene: TRBD2
abundance: -
v_gene: TRBV28
CDR3aa: CASSAGLNYEQYF
CDR3nt: TGTGCCAGCAGCGCGGGACTAAACTACGAGCAGTACTTC

j_gene: TRBJ1-5
d_gene: TRBD1
abundance: -
v_gene: TRBV18
CDR3aa: CASSPTGASNQPQHF
CDR3nt: TGTGCCAGCTCACCGACAGGGGCAAGCAATCAGCCCCAGCATTTT

j_gene: TRBJ1-2
d_gene: TRBD1
abundance: -
v_gene: TRBV5-1
CDR3aa: CASSSPGQSLRGYTF
CDR3nt: TGCGCCAGCAGCTCTCCGGGACAGTCGCTCCGTGGCTACACCTTC

j_gene: TRBJ2-7
d_gene: TRBD1
abundance: -
v_gene: TRBV10-3
CDR3aa: CAISWGQGVPYEQYF
CDR3nt: TGTGCCATCAGTTGGGGACAGGGGGTCCCCTACGAGCAGTACTTC

j_gene: TRBJ2-4
d_gene: TRBD2
abundance: -
v_gene: TRBV4-1
CDR3aa: CASSPGLAGGLAKNIQYF
CDR3nt: TGCGCCAGCAGCCCCGGACTAGCGGGAGGGTTAGCCAAAAACATTCAGTACTTC

j_gene: TRBJ1-4
d_gene: -
abundance: -
v_gene: TRBV25-1
CDR3aa: CASQALGTSPTNEKLFF
CDR3nt: TGTGCCAGCCAAGCCCTAGGGACTTCCCCAACTAATGAAAAACTGTTTTTT

j_gene: TRBJ2-7
d_gene: -
abundance: -
v_gene: TRBV10-3
CDR3aa: CAISKSRRGTYEQYF
CDR3nt: TGTGCCATCAGTAAGTCCAGAAGGGGAACCTACGAGCAGTACTTC

j_gene: TRBJ2-4
d_gene: -
abundance: -
v_gene: TRBV19
CDR3aa: CASSLRGPTAKNIQYF
CDR3nt: TGTGCCAGTAGTCTGCGGGGGCCTACAGCCAAAAACATTCAGTACTTC

j_gene: TRBJ2-7
d_gene: TRBD1
abundance: -
v_gene: TRBV4-1
CDR3aa: CASSQDRGYEQYF
CDR3nt: TGCGCCAGCAGCCAGGACAGGGGGTACGAGCAGTACTTC

j_gene: TRBJ2-5
d_gene: TRBD1
abundance: -
v_gene: TRBV7-9
CDR3aa: CASMLQGAELEQYF
CDR3nt: TGTGCCAGCATGCTACAGGGGGCCGAGCTGGAGCAGTACTTC

j_gene: TRBJ2-5
d_gene: -
abundance: -
v_gene: TRBV6-1
CDR3aa: CASSDPLRSQETQYF
CDR3nt: TGTGCCAGCAGTGATCCCCTACGTTCTCAAGAGACCCAGTACTTC

j_gene: TRBJ1-1
d_gene: -
abundance: once
v_gene: TRBV18
CDR3aa: CASSPWRGRNTEAFF
CDR3nt: TGTGCCAGCTCACCTTGGAGGGGCCGGAACACTGAAGCTTTCTTT

j_gene: TRBJ2-1
d_gene: TRBD2
abundance: -
v_gene: TRBV19
CDR3aa: CASSIAPVGLTSGGSSSYNEQFF
CDR3nt: TGTGCCAGTAGTATAGCTCCCGTTGGGCTGACTAGCGGGGGGTCGAGCTCCTACAATGAGCAGTTCTTC